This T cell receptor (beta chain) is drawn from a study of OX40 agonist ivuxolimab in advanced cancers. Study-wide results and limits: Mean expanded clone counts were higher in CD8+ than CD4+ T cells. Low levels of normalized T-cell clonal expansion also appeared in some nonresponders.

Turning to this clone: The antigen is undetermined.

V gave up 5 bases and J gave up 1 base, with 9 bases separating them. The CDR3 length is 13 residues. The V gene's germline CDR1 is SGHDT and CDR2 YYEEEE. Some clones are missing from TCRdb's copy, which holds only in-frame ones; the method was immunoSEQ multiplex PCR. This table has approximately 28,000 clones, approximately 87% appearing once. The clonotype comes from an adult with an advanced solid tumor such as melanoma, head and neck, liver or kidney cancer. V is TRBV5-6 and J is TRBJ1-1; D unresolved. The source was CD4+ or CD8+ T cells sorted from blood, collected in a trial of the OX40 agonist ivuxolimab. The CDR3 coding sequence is TGTGCCAGCAGATATACAGCGAACACTGAAGCTTTCTTT. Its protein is CASRYTANTEAFF.